The source of this T cell receptor (beta chain) is a study of cytomegalovirus exposure and HLA in healthy donors. Concerning this clone itself: Antigen unknown.

PCR employed 60 Vbeta and 13 Jbeta primers. Clones were sequenced by immunoSEQ multiplex PCR, and TCRdb holds only the in-frame ones, with some missing. The data contain fewer than 200,000 clones, roughly 87% of them seen just once; the ten biggest clones take up roughly 0.24%. Broader study findings: Rates of TCR association differed by HLA locus in a later analysis, with DRB1 highest and HLA-C lowest.

CDR1 and CDR2 (germline): SGHNT, YYREEE (reference sequence). V lost 2 bases and J lost 9; bases outside the gene matches: 7. CDR3 length: 14 amino acids. Material for sequencing was PBMCs. This TCR was recovered from a girl under three years old in good health and CMV-seronegative. This sequence joins TRBV5-4 and TRBJ2-3, with 9 bases identical to TRBD2. The CDR3 loop is CASSLSRGGATQYF. As DNA, the CDR3 is TGTGCCAGCAGCTTAAGTCGCGGGGGGGCGACGCAGTATTTT. The full variable domain, completed using reference TRBV5-4 and TRBJ2-3, is ETGVTQSPTHLIKTRGQQVTLRCSSQSGHNTVSWYQQALGQGPQFIFQYYREEENGRGNFPPRFSGLQFPNYSSELNVNALELDDSALYLCASSLSRGGATQYFGPGTRLTVL.